The clone carrying this T cell receptor beta chain was observed a few times. Its antigen is as yet unknown. The germline CDR1 and CDR2 sequences are SGHRS and YFSETQ. The CDR3 loop spans 12 amino acids. Trimming removed 3 bases at V and 12 bases at J, with 16 bases between. This record belongs to a study of CD8 T cells in ankylosing spondylitis. Study findings and constraints: Apparently characteristic of ankylosing spondylitis blood was a TCR beta motif (about 8 highly homologous variants).

For TCR beta, libraries came from quantitative 5'-RACE with molecular barcodes. TCRdb re-derived calls from the 5' RACE reads in MiXCR, one entry per CDR3 protein. This table holds about 700,000 distinct CDR3 sequences, around 20% found once. The TCR sequence derives from a male donor with ankylosing spondylitis. The material sequenced was blood, either unsorted or a sorted T cell fraction (not recorded which). This chain links TRBV5-1 with TRBJ2-7; possible D gene TRBD2, 6 bases. The DNA for the CDR3 is TGCGCCAGCAGCTCTATGAGGGGCGGGGTGTACTTC. Encoded protein: CASSSMRGGVYF.